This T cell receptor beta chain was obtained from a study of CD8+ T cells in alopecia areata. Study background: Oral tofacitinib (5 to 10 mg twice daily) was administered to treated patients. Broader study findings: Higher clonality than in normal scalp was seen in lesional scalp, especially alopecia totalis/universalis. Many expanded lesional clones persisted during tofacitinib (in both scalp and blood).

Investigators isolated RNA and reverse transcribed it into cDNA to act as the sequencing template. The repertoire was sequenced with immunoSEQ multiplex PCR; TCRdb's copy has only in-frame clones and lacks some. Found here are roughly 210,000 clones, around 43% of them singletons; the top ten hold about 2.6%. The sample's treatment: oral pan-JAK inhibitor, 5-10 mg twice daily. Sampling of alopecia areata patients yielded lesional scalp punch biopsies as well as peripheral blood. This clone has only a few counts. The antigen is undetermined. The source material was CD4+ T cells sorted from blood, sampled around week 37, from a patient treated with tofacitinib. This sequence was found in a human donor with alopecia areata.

DNA for the CDR3: TGTGCCAGCAGCTTACTGGGAGAACCCTACAATGAGCAGTTCTTC. Translated, it gives CASSLLGEPYNEQFF. The chain carries TRBV7-2 and TRBJ2-1; tentative D call: TRBD2 (5 bases). This CDR3 is built from 15 residues. Germline V gene sequence: CDR1 SGHTA, CDR2 FQGNSA. V was pared by 2 bases and J by 2 bases, with 10 bases between. Using reference TRBV7-2 and TRBJ2-1 for the parts outside the CDR3, the full variable domain is GAGVSQSPSNKVTEKGKDVELRCDPISGHTALYWYRQSLGQGLEFLIYFQGNSAPDKSGLPSDRFSAERTGGSVSTLTIQRTQQEDSAVYLCASSLLGEPYNEQFFGPGTRLTVL.